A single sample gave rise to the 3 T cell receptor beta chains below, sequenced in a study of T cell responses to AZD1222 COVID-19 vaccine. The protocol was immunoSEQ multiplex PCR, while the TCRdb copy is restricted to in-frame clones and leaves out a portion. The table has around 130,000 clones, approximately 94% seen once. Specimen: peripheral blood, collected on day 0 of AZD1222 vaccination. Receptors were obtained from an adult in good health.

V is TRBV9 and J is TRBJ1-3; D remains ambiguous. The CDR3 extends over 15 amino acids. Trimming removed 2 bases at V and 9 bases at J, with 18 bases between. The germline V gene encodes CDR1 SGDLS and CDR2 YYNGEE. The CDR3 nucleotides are TGTGCCAGCAGCGTTAAGTCTTCGGGGATCGGCACCATATATTTT. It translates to CASSVKSSGIGTIYF.

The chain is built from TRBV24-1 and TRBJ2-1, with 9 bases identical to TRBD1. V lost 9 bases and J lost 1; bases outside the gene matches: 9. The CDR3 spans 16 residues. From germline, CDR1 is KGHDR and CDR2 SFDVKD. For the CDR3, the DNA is TGTGCCACCCCATCGGACAGGGGAAGTTCCTACAATGAGCAGTTCTTC. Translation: CATPSDRGSSYNEQFF.

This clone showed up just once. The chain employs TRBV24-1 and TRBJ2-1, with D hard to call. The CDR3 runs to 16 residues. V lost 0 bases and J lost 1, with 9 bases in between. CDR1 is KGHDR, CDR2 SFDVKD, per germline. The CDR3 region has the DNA TGTGCCACCAGTGATTTGATTGCGGATTCCTACAATGAGCAGTTCTTC. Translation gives CATSDLIADSYNEQFF.